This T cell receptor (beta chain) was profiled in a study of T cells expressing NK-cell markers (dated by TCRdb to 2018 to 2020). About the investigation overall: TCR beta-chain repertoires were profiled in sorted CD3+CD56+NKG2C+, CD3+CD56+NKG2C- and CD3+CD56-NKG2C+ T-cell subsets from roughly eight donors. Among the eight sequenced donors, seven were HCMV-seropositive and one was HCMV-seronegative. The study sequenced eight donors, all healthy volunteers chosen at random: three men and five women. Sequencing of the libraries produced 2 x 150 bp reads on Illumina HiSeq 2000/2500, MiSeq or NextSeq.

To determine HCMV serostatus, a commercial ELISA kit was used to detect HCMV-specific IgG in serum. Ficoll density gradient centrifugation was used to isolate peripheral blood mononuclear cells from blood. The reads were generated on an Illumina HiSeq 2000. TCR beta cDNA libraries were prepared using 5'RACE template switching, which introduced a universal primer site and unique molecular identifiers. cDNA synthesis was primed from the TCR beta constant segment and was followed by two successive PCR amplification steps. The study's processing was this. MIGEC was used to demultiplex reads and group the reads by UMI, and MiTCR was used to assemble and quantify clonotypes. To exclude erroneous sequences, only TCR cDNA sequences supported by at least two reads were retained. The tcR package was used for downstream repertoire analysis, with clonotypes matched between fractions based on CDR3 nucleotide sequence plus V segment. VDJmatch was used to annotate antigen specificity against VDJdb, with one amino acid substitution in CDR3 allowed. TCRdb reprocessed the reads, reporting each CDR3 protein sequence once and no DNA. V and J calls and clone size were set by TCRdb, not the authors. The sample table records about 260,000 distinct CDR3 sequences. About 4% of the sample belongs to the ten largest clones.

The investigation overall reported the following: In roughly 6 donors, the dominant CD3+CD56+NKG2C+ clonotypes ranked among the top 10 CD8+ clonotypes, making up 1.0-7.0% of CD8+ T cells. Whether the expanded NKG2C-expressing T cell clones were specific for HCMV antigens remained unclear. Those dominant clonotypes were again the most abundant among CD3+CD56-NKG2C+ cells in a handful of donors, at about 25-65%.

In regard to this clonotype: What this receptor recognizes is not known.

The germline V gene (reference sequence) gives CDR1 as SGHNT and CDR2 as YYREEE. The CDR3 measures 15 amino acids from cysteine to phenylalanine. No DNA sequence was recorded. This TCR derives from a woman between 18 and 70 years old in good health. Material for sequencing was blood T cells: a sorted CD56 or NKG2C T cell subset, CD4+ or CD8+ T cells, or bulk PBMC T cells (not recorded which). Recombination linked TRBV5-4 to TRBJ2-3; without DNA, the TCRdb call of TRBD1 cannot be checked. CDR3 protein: CASSLVQGAARTQYF.